This TCR beta chain emerged from a study of OX40 agonist ivuxolimab in advanced cancers. Study background: An anti-OX40 (CD134) antibody with agonistic activity, ivuxolimab, was administered to patients. Ivuxolimab, which patients received intravenously every 2 weeks, was dosed at 0.01 to 10 mg/kg.

Profiling relied on immunoSEQ multiplex PCR, and the TCRdb table lists in-frame clones only, not all of them. The table lists roughly 26,000 clones, around 75% of them singletons. General study points: Low normalized T-cell clonal expansion was additionally recorded for some nonresponders. Clonal expansion from baseline to week 6 occurred in both CD4+ and CD8+ T cells.

This clone was observed a handful of times. The antigen remains unidentified. Germline V gives CDR1 MNHNY, CDR2 SVGAGI (reference sequence). This CDR3 is 14 amino acids long. With 6 bases clipped from V and 7 bases from J, the junction kept 7 bases outside the gene matches. This chain connects TRBV6-6 to TRBJ2-1, with 9 bases that match TRBD1. This specimen was CD4+ or CD8+ T cells sorted from blood, taken in a trial of the OX40 agonist ivuxolimab. The clonotype comes from an adult with an advanced solid tumor such as melanoma, head and neck, liver or kidney cancer. CDR3 protein: CASRPGQGLNEQFF. CDR3 nucleotides: TGTGCCAGCAGGCCGGGACAGGGTTTGAATGAGCAGTTCTTC.